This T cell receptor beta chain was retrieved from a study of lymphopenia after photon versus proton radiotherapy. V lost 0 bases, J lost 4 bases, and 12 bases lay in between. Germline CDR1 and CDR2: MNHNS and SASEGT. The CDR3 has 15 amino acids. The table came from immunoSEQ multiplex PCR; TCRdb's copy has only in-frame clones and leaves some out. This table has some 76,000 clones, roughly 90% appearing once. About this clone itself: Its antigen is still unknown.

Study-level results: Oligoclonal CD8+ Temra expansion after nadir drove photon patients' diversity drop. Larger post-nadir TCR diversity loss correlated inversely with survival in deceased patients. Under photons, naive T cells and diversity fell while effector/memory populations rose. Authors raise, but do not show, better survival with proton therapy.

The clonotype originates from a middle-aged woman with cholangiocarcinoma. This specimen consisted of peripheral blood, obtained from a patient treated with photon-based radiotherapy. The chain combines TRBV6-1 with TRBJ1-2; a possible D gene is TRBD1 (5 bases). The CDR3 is CASSEASGSGYGYTF. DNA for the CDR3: TGTGCCAGCAGTGAAGCGTCAGGGTCGGGCTATGGCTACACCTTC.